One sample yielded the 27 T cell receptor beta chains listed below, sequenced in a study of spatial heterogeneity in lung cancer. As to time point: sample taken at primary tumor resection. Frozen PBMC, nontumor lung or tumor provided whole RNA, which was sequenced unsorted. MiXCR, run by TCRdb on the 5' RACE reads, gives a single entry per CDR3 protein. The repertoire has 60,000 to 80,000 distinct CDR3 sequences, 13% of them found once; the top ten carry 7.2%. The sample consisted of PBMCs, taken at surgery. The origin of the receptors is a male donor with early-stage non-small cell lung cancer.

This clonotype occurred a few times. The CDR3 region has the DNA TGCAGTGGCCGGGACAGGGGGACAGATACGCAGTATTTT. It translates to CSGRDRGTDTQYF. This rearrangement joins TRBV20-1 to TRBJ2-3, with TRBD1 matching over 11 bases. CDR1 and CDR2 (germline): DFQATT, SNEGSKA (reference sequence). The CDR3 runs 13 residues. V lost 7 bases to trimming and J lost 3 bases; unmatched junction nucleotides: 3.

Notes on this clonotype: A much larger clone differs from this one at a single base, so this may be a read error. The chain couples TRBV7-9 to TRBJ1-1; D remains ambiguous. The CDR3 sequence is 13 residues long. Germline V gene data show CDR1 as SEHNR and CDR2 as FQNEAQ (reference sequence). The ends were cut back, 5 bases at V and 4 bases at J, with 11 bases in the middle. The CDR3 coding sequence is TGTGCCAGCAGCCGAACAGAGTTCACTGAAGCTTTCTTT. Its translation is CASSRTEFTEAFF.

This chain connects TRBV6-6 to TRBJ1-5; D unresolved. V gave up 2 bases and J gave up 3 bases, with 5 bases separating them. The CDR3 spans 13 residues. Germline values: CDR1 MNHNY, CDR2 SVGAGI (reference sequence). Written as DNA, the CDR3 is TGTGCCAGCAGTTACGACCTCAATCAGCCCCAGCATTTT. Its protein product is CASSYDLNQPQHF.

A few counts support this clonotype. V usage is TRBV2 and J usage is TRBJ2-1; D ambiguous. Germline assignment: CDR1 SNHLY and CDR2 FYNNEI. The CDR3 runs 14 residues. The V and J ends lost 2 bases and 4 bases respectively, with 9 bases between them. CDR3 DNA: TGTGCCAGCAGTGAAAGGGCCCAATACAATGAGCAGTTCTTC. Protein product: CASSERAQYNEQFF. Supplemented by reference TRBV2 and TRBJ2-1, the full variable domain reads EPEVTQTPSHQVTQMGQEVILRCVPISNHLYFYWYRQILGQKVEFLVSFYNNEISEKSEIFDDQFSVERPDGSNFTLKIRSTKLEDSAMYFCASSERAQYNEQFFGPGTRLTVL.

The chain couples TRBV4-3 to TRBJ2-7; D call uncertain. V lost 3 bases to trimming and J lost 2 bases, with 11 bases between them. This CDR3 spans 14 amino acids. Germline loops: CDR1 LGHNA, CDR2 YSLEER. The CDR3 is CASSHSPGPYEQYF. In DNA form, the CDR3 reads TGCGCCAGCAGCCATAGTCCAGGACCCTACGAGCAGTACTTC.

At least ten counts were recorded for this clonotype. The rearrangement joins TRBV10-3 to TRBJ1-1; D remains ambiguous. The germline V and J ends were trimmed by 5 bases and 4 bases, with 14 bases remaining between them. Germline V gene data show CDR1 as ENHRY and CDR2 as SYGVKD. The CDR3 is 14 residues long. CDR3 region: CAISKEGGSTEAFF. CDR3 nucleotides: TGTGCCATCAGTAAGGAGGGAGGGAGCACTGAAGCTTTCTTT.

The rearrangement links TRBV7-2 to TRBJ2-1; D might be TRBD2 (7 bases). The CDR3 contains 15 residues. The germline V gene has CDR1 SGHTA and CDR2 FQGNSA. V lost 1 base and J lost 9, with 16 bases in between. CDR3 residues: CASSLDLGGRFEQFF. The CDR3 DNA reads TGTGCCAGCAGCTTAGACTTGGGGGGGCGCTTTGAGCAGTTCTTC.

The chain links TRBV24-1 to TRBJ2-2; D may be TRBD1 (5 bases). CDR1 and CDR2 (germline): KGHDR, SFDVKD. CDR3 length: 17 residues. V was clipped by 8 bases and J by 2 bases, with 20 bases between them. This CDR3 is CATKGAATPLNTGELFF. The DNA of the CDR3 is TGTGCCACCAAAGGGGCTGCCACTCCACTCAACACCGGGGAGCTGTTTTTT.

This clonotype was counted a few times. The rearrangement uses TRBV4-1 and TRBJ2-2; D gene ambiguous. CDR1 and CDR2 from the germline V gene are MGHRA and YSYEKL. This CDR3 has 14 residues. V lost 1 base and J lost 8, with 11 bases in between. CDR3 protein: CASSQGQERGELFF. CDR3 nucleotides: TGCGCCAGCAGCCAAGGGCAGGAGAGGGGGGAGCTGTTTTTT.

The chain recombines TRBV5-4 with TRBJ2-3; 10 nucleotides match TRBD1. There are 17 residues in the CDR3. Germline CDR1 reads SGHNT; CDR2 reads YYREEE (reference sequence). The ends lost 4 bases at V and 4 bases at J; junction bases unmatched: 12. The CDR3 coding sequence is TGTGCCAGCAGCCTGCCCCCGACAGGGGGCTTCGCAGATACGCAGTATTTT. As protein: CASSLPPTGGFADTQYF.

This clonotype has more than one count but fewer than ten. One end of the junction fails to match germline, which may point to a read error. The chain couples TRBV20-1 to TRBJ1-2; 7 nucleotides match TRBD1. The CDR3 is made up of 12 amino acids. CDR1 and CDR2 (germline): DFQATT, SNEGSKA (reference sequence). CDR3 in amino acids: CSARGTVYGYTF. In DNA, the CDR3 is TGCAGTGCCAGAGGGACAGTCTATGGCTACACCTTC.

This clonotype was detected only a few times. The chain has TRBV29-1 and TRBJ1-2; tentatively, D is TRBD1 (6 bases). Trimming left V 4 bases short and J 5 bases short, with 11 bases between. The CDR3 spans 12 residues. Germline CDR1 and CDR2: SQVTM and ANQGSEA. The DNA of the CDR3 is TGCAGCGTTGGGACAGAGATATATGGCTACACCTTC. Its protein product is CSVGTEIYGYTF.

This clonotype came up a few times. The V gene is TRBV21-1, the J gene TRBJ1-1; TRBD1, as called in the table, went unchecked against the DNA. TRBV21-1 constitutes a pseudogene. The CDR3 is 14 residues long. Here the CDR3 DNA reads TGTGCCACCCCCTGGGTGGGCATGAACACTGAAGCTTTCTTT. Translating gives CATPWVGMNTEAFF.

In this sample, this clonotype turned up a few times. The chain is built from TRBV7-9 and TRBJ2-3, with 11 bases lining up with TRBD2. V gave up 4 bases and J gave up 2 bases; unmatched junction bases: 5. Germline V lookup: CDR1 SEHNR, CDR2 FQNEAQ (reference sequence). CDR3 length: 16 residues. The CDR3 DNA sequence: TGTGCCAGCAGCTGGGGACTAGCGGCACCCACAGATACGCAGTATTTT. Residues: CASSWGLAAPTDTQYF.

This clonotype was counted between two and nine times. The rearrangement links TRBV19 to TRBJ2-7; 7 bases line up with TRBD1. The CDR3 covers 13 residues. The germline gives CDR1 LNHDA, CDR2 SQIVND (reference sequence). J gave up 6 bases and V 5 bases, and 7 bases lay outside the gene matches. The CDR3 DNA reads TGTGCCAGTAGTCCGGACAGGTGGGTCGAGCAGTACTTC. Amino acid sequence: CASSPDRWVEQYF.

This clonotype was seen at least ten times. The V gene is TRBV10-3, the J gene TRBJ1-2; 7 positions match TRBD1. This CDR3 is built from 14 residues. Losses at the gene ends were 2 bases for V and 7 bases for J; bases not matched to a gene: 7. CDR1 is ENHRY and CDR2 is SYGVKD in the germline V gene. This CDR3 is CAISEAQGFSGYTF. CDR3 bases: TGTGCCATCAGTGAGGCACAGGGGTTTTCTGGCTACACCTTC.

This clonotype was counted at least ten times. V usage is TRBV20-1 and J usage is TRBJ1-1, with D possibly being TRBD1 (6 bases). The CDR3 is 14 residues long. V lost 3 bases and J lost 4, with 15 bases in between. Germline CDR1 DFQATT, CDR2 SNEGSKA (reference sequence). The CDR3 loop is CSARETGGPTEAFF. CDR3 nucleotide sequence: TGCAGTGCTAGGGAAACTGGGGGCCCCACTGAAGCTTTCTTT.

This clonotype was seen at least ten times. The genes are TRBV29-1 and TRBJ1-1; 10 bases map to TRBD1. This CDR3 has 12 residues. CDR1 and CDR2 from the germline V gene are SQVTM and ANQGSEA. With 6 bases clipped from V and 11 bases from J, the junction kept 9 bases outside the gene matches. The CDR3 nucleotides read TGCAGCGTGTTCGGGACAGGGGAGGACGCTTTCTTT. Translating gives CSVFGTGEDAFF.

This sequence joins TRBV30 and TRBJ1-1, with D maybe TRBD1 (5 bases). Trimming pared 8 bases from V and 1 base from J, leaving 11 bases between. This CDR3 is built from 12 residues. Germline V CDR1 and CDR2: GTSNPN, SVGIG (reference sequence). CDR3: CAIDGTNTEAFF. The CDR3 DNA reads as TGTGCCATAGACGGGACGAACACTGAAGCTTTCTTT.

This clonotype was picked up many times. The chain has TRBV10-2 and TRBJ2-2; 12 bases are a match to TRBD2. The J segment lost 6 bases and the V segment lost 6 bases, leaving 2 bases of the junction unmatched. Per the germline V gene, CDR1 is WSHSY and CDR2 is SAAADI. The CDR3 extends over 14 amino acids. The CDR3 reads CASRTSGSSGELFF. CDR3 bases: TGCGCCAGCAGGACTAGCGGGAGTTCCGGGGAGCTGTTTTTT.

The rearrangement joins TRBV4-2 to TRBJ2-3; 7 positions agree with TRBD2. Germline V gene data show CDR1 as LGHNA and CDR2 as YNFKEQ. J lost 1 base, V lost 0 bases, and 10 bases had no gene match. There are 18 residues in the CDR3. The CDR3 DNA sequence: TGTGCCAGCAGCCAAGATGATGGGAGGGCCGTGCGCACAGATACGCAGTATTTT. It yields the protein CASSQDDGRAVRTDTQYF.

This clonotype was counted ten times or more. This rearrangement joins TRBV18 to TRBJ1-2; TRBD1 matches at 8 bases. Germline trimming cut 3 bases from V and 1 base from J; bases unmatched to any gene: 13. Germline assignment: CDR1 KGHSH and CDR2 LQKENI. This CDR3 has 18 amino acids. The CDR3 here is CASSPLAGGDRVNYGYTF. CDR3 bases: TGTGCCAGCTCACCCCTCGCAGGGGGCGATCGGGTTAACTATGGCTACACCTTC.

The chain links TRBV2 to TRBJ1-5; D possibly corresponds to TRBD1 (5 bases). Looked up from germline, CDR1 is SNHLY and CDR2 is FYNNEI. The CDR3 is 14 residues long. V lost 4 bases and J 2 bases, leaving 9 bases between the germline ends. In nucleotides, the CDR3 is TGTGCCAGCAGTGCGGTAGGGGGCAATCAGCCCCAGCATTTT. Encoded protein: CASSAVGGNQPQHF.

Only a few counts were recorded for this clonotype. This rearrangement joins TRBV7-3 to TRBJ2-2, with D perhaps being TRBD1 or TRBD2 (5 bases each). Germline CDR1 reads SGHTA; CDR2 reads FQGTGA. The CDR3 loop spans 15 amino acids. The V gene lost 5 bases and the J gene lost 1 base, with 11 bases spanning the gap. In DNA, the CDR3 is TGTGCCAGCAGCGGGACCGACAGGAACACCGGGGAGCTGTTTTTT. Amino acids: CASSGTDRNTGELFF.

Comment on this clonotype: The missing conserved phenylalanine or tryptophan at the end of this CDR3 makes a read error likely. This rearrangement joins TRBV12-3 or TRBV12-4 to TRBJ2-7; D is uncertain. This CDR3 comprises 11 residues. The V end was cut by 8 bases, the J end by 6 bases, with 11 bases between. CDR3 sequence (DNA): TGTGCCAGCGCTGTATCGGCCGAGCAGTACATC. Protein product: CASAVSAEQYI.

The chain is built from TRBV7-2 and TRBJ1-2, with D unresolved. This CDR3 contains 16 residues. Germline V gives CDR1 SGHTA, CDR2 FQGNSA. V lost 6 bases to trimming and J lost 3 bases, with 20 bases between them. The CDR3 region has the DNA TGTGCCAGCAGTCCTTTTCCCCAGGAGTTAGACTATGGCTACACCTTC. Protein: CASSPFPQELDYGYTF.

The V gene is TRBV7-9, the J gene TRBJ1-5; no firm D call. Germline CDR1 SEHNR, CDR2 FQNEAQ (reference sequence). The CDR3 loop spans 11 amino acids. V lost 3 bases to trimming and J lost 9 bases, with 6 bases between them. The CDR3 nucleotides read TGTGCCAGCAGCTTGAACGGGCCCCAGCATTTT. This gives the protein CASSLNGPQHF.